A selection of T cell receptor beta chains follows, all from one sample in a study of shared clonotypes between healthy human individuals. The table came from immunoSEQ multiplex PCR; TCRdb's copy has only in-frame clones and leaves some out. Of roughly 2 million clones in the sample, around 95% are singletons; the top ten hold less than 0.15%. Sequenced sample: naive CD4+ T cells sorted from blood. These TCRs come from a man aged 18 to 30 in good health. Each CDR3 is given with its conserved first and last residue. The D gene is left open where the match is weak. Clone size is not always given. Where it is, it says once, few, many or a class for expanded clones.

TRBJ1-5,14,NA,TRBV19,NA,CASSIEGGGQPQHF,TGTGCCAGTAGTATTGAGGGCGGTGGTCAGCCCCAGCATTTT
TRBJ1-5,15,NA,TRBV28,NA,CASSFARGGNQPQHF,TGTGCCAGCAGTTTCGCCCGGGGAGGGAATCAGCCCCAGCATTTT
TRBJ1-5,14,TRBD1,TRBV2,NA,CASSETGANQPQHF,TGTGCCAGCAGTGAGACAGGGGCCAATCAGCCCCAGCATTTT
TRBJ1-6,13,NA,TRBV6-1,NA,CASIRPGGSPLHF,TGTGCCAGCATAAGGCCGGGTGGTTCACCCCTCCACTTT
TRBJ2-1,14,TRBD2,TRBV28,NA,CASSSSGGANEQFF,TGTGCCAGCAGCTCTAGCGGGGGGGCTAATGAGCAGTTCTTC
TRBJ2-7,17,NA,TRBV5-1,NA,CASSLPPPSASSYEQYF,TGCGCCAGCAGCTTGCCCCCTCCTAGCGCGAGCTCCTACGAGCAGTACTTC
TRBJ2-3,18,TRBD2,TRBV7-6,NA,CASSRTGTSGGAADTQYF,TGTGCCAGCAGCAGAACCGGGACTAGCGGGGGGGCAGCAGATACGCAGTATTTT
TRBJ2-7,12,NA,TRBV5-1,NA,CASSSETRVQYF,TGCGCCAGCAGCTCTGAAACTCGGGTGCAGTACTTC
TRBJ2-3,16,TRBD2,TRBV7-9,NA,CASSRLAPASTDTQYF,TGTGCCAGCAGCCGACTAGCGCCAGCTAGCACAGATACGCAGTATTTT
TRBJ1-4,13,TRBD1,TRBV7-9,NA,CASNRGPSEKLFF,TGTGCCAGCAACAGGGGGCCAAGTGAAAAACTGTTTTTT
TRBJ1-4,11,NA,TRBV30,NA,CAWSRVEKLFF,TGTGCCTGGAGTCGGGTTGAAAAACTGTTTTTT
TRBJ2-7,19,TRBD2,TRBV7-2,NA,CASSLRTSQRDYYPYEQYF,TGTGCCAGCAGCCTACGAACCTCCCAGCGGGACTACTACCCCTACGAGCAGTACTTC
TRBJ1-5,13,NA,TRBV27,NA,CASSPTTPTPQHF,TGTGCCAGCAGTCCCACAACTCCTACGCCCCAGCATTTT
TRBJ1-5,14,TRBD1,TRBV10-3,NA,CAIRTGTGDQPQHF,TGTGCCATCAGGACCGGGACAGGGGATCAGCCCCAGCATTTT
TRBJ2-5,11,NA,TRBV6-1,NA,CASSLLGPPYF,TGTGCCAGCAGTCTCCTAGGGCCGCCGTACTTC
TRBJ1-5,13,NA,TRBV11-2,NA,CASSLYSNQPQHF,TGTGCCAGCAGCCTATATAGCAATCAGCCCCAGCATTTT
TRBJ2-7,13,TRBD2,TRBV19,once,CASSMGLAGEQYF,TGTGCCAGTAGTATGGGACTAGCGGGAGAGCAGTACTTC
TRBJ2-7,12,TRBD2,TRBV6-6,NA,CASSTGTSGREF,TGTGCCAGCAGTACCGGGACTAGCGGGAGAGAGTTC
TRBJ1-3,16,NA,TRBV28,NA,CASSSPGRSSGNTIYF,TGTGCCAGCAGTTCCCCTGGGCGGAGCTCTGGAAACACCATATATTTT
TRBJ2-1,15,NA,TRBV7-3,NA,CASSLKGETYNEQFF,TGTGCCAGCAGCTTAAAAGGGGAAACCTACAATGAGCAGTTCTTC
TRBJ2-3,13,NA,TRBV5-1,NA,CASSRVGGDTQYF,TGCGCCAGCAGCAGGGTGGGTGGAGATACGCAGTATTTT
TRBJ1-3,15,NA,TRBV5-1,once,CASRSLGVPGNTIYF,TGCGCCAGCAGATCCTTGGGGGTTCCTGGAAACACCATATATTTT
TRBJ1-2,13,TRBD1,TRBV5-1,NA,CASSGTGAYGYTF,TGCGCCAGCAGCGGGACAGGAGCCTATGGCTACACCTTC
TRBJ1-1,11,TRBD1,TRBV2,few,CASSLQGGAFF,TGTGCCAGCAGTCTTCAGGGGGGAGCTTTCTTT
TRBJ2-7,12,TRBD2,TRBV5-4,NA,CASSLPAGEQYF,TGTGCCAGCAGCTTGCCAGCGGGAGAGCAGTACTTC
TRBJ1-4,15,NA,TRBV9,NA,CASSAYREKDEKLFF,TGTGCCAGCAGCGCGTACAGGGAGAAGGATGAAAAACTGTTTTTT
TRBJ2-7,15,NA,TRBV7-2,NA,CASSSRGPSSYEQYF,TGTGCCAGCAGCTCCAGAGGGCCGAGCTCCTACGAGCAGTACTTC
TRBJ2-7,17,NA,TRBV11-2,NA,CASSLVGDGRPSYEQYF,TGTGCCAGCAGCTTAGTAGGAGACGGCAGGCCCTCCTACGAGCAGTACTTC
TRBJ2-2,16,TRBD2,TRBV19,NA,CASSIKRGLYPGELFF,TGTGCCAGTAGTATCAAGCGGGGGTTATATCCCGGGGAGCTGTTTTTT
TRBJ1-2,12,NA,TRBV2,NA,CASSMREHGYTF,TGTGCCAGCAGTATGAGGGAGCATGGCTACACCTTC
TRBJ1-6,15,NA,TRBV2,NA,CASRTGEGNNSPLHF,TGTGCCAGCAGGACGGGGGAAGGCAATAATTCACCCCTCCACTTT
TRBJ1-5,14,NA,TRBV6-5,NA,CASSPINSNQPQHF,TGTGCCAGCAGTCCAATCAATAGCAATCAGCCCCAGCATTTT
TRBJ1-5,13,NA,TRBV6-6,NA,CASRSYSNQPQHF,TGTGCCAGCAGGAGTTATAGCAATCAGCCCCAGCATTTT
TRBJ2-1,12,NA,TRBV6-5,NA,CASSYRRNEQFF,TGTGCCAGCAGTTACCGGCGAAATGAGCAGTTCTTC
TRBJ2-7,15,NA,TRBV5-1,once,CASSPGSANSYEQYF,TGCGCCAGCAGCCCAGGGTCGGCCAACTCCTACGAGCAGTACTTC
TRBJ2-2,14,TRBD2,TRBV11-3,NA,CASSRGGNTGELFF,TGTGCCAGCAGCCGCGGGGGGAACACCGGGGAGCTGTTTTTT
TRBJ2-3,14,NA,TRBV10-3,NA,CAISVSLGTDTQYF,TGTGCCATCAGTGTCTCCCTCGGCACAGATACGCAGTATTTT